This T cell receptor (beta chain) is from a study of T-cell memory formation after mild COVID-19. Study-level results: There was no confirmation that second-wave clones peaking on day 37 were SARS-CoV-2 specific. For contracting clones, CD4+ ones sat mainly in CM and EM, CD8+ in EMRA. CD4/CD8 balance held among clones contracting day 15 to 85, and later expanders leaned CD4+.

Concerning this clonotype: Its antigen is as yet unknown.

Libraries for TCRalpha and TCRbeta carried sample barcodes and unique molecular identifiers via 5'RACE. From the 5' RACE reads, TCRdb called clonotypes with MiXCR, one entry per CDR3 protein. The data contain about 500,000 distinct CDR3 sequences, over 20% of them singletons. The germline CDR1 and CDR2 sequences are SGHTS and YDEGEE. The CDR3 extends over 13 amino acids. V lost 10 bases and J lost 2, with 14 bases in between. Sequenced sample: PBMCs or a T cell subset sorted from them (not recorded which). V usage is TRBV5-8 and J usage is TRBJ2-3; no clear D gene. The source is an adult woman who had mild COVID-19 (a few samples of this study predate the infection). Cell type and time point are not known. This chain's CDR3 is CAPTPEYTDTQYF. The CDR3 DNA reads as TGTGCCCCCACCCCGGAGTACACAGATACGCAGTATTTT.